This T cell receptor beta chain was sequenced during a study of CD8 T cells in Susac syndrome. Sequencing of TCR beta covered CD8+ and CD4+ T cells obtained from blood. FACS was used to enrich TEMRA cells, whereas the CD8+ and CD4+ T cells were obtained by negative isolation. Germline CDR1 is LNHDA and CDR2 is SQIVND (reference sequence). V dropped 4 bases and J dropped 5 bases, with 24 bases sitting between them. The CDR3 contains 18 residues. With random hexamers, roughly 0.45 to 1 ug RNA was reverse transcribed. TCR beta CDR3 was amplified by immunoSEQ multiplex PCR. This amplification extended across 54 Vbeta and 13 Jbeta segments. TCRdb independently ran MiXCR on the immunoSEQ multiplex PCR reads; one entry per CDR3 protein. The table has about 300,000 distinct CDR3 sequences, approximately 85% seen once.

The chain joins TRBV19 to TRBJ1-3; D perhaps matches TRBD1 (6 bases). The sequencing input was CD8+ T cells from PBMCs. This TCR came from a human donor with multiple sclerosis. The CDR3 coding sequence is TGTGCCAGTAGTACCCCCTTTGGGGGACAACTACCACGAAACACCATATATTTT. Protein sequence: CASSTPFGGQLPRNTIYF. The full variable domain, rest sourced from reference TRBV19 and TRBJ1-3, is DGGITQSPKYLFRKEGQNVTLSCEQNLNHDAMYWYRQDPGQGLRLIYYSQIVNDFQKGDIAEGYSVSREKKESFPLTVTSAQKNPTAFYLCASSTPFGGQLPRNTIYFGEGSWLTVV.